The T cell receptor (beta chain) under discussion was sequenced for a study of T-cell reconstitution after alpha-beta-depleted transplantation in children (dated by TCRdb to the mid-2010s). For the wider study: The study quantitatively tracked T-cell immune reconstitution after TCRalphabeta/CD19-depleted allogeneic hematopoietic cell transplantation in children using TCR repertoire profiling. The investigation overall reported the following: Over subsequent months, a decline in hyperexpanded clone frequencies was noted, and after one year, T-cell counts and TCRbeta diversity were mostly ascribed to newly produced T cells. Apparently early alphabetaT-cell count recovery about two months after transplant reportedly relied on only several hundred rapidly expanded clones derived from non-depleted graft cells. In some patients, the high TCRbeta diversity seen at day 60 was put down to recipient T cells and intrathymic progenitors that had survived conditioning.

The library was built by means of PCR. Sequencing used an Illumina HiSeq 2500. TCR library preparation used molecular barcoding, with unique molecular identifiers applied to normalize quantification of the TCRbeta repertoire. The public reads were quality trimmed at Q25 with fastp and then assembled into clones with MiXCR by TCRdb, keeping productive beta chains. Under each unique CDR3 protein, matching rows form one entry showing the most common genes and DNA. The sample profile shows 90,000 to 100,000 distinct CDR3 sequences; 20% to 25% of them were found once. The ten largest clones add up to 20% to 25% of the sample. This specimen's treatment or condition label, per the study, means: allogeneic hematopoietic cell transplantation with graft depleted of TCRalphabeta T cells and CD19 B cells. TCRalphabeta/CD19-depleted allogeneic hematopoietic cell grafts were given to the transplant recipients, all of whom were children.

Ends trimmed: V by 6 bases, J by 6 bases; bases unmatched to a gene: 11. From the cysteine through the phenylalanine, the CDR3 covers 15 amino acids. Kept here is only the CDR3 DNA, which spans 45 bases and is read in frame from base 1. This clonotype was recorded at least ten times. Its antigen remains undetermined. Base qualities are not at hand, and no much larger clone is one base apart. This material consisted of PBMCs, taken before TCRalphabeta/CD19-depleted stem cell transplant. The chain employs TRBV12-3 or TRBV12-4 and TRBJ2-7; 10 bases in the middle match TRBD1. The source is a boy younger than 10 with acute lymphoblastic leukemia, due to receive a stem cell transplant. CDR3 region: CASRSSGTGVFEQYF. The bases read TGTGCCAGCAGATCCTCCGGGACAGGGGTATTCGAGCAGTACTTC.